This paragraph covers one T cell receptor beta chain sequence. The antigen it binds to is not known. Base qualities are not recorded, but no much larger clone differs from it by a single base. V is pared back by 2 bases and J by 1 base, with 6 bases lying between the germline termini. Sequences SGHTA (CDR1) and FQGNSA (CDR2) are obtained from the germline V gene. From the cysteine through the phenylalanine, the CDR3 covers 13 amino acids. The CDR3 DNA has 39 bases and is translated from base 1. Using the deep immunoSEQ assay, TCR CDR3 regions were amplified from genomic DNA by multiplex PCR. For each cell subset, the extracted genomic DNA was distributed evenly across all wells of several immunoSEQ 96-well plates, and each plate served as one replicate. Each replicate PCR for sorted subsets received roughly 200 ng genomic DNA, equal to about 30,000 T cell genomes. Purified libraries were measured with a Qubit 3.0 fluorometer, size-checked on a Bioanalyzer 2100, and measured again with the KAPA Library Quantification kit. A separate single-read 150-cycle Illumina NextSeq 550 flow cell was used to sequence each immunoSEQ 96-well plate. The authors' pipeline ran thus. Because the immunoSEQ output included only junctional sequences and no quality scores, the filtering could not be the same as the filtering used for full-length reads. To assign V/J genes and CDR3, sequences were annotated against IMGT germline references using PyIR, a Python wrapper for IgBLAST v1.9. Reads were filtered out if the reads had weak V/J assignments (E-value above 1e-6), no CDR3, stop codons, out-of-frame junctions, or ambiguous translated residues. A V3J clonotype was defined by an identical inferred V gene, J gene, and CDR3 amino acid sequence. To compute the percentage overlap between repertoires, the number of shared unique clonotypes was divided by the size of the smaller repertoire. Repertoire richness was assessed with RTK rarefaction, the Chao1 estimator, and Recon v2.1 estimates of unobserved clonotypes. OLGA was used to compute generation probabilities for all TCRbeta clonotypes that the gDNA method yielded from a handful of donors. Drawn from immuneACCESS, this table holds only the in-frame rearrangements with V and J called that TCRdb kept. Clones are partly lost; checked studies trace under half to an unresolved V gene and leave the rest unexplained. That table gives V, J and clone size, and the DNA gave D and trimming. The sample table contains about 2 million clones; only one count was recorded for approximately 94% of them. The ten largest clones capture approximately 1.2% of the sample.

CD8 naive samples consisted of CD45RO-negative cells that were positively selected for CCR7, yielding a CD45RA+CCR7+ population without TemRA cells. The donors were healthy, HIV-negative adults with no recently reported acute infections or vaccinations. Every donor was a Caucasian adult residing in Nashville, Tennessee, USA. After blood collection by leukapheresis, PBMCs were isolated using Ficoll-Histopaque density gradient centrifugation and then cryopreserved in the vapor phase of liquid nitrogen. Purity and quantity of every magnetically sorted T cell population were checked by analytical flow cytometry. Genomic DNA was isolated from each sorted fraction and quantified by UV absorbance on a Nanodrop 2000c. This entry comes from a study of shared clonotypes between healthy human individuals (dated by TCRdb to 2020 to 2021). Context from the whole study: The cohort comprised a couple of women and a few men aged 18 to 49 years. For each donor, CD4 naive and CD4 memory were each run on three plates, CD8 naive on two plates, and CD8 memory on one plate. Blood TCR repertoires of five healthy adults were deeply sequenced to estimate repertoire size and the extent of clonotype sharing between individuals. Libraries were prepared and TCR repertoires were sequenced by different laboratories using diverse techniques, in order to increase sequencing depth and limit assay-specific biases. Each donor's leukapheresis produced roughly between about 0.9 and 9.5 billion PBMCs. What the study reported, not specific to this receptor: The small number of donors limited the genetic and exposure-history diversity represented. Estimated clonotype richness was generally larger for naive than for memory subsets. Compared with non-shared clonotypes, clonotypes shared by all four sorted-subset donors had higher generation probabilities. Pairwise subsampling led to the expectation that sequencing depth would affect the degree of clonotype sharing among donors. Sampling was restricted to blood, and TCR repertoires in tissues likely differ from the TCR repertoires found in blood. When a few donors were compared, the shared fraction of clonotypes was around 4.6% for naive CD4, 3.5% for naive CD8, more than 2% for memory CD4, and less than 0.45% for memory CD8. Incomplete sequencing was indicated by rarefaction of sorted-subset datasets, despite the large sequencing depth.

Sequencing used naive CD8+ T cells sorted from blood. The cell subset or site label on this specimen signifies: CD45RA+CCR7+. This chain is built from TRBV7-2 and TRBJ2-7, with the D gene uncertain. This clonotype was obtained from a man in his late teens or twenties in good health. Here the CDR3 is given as CASSLSVSYEQYF. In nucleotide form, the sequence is TGTGCCAGCAGCTTATCGGTTTCCTACGAGCAGTACTTC.